This T cell receptor (beta chain) was observed in a study of cytomegalovirus exposure and HLA in healthy donors (dated by TCRdb to about 2017). Background on the whole study: In an earlier analysis of 587 of the donors, roughly 300 Gb of sequence data and 117 million unique TCR beta sequences from roughly 180 million T cells were reported. An early release covering roughly 600 HLA-typed donors comprised around 300 gigabases of sequencing data and tens of millions of unique TCR sequences. The genetic ancestry cluster associated with self-reported Caucasian donors included over 80% of the 398 genotyped donors. The study was designed to test whether signatures of past pathogen exposure could be identified by cataloging public T cell receptors. Using immunosequencing, the study profiled T cell repertoires from 500 to 800 subjects and related those repertoires to cytomegalovirus serostatus. Along with the approximately 650-subject first cohort, a separate validation cohort of over a hundred different subjects was used. To predict cytomegalovirus infection status, the study brought together high-throughput TCR immunosequencing, statistical association of individual TCRs with disease status, and machine learning. In a later analysis, previously published TCR beta repertoires from several hundred donors were re-analyzed and high-resolution HLA genotyping was added so that TCR occurrence patterns could be studied. In the later analysis, no new phenotypic data were used to find candidate immune exposures; instead, reliance was placed on TCR beta sequences and their occurrence across donors. An earlier analysis of approximately 580 of the donors used high-throughput TCR beta sequencing to judge whether each TCR beta V gene segment behaved as functional or pseudogenic. Alongside the repertoire data, information on donor age, sex, ethnicity and CMV serostatus was compiled. A later genetic analysis used genome-wide SNP genotypes for about 55% of the 666 donors, treating that subset as a discovery cohort. All discovery cohort repertoires had been generated on a single sequencing platform. HLA typing included class I and class II loci at four-digit resolution. The number of typed donors differed by locus: roughly 629-630 for A, B, C, DRB1 and DQB1; 522 for DQA1; some 590 for DPA1; and roughly 490 for DPB1. Roughly five DR-DQ haplotypes were treated as single units for association and clustering because of strong linkage in the cohort. Across around 400 genotyped donors of the cohort, an average of approximately 240,000 unique TCR beta nucleotide sequences per donor were sequenced, and 15% to 20% of those sequences were non-productive.

Library preparation was by the immunoSEQ multiplex PCR assay. A mixture of 60 forward primers for TCR Vbeta segments and 13 reverse primers for TCR Jbeta segments was used in the multiplex PCR. The CDR3 region of rearranged TCR beta genes was amplified from genomic DNA by a multiplex PCR assay. On the Illumina HiSeq System, the amplified TCR beta libraries were sequenced as 87-base-pair reads. The original pipeline was this. A later analysis counted 65 million to 90 million unique TCR beta chains across the 670 or so repertoires, and 9.5 million to 11 million of these chains were shared by at least two donors. Raw reads were error-corrected and collapsed into unique sequences by a nearest-neighbor algorithm in which closely related sequences were merged to remove PCR and sequencing errors. Alignment of CDR3 sequences to IMGT reference sequences was used to assign V, D and J gene segments. For a sequence to be retained, at least a six-nucleotide match to both a V gene segment and a J gene segment was required. A rearrangement counted as productive if the CDR3 had no stop codons and remained in frame with V and J, and every other rearrangement counted as non-productive. CDR3 was defined by IMGT convention, running from the second conserved V-encoded cysteine to the conserved J-encoded phenylalanine. Sequences without an unambiguous match to a single V gene segment were excluded from the earlier analysis of 500 to 700 of the donors. An earlier analysis of fewer than 750 of the donors classified V segments as functional when productive rearrangements were above 56.7% and as segregating when the standard deviation between donors was above 5%. A statistical classification framework was developed to diagnose cytomegalovirus status using the catalog of TCR beta chain sequences. In a later analysis, TCR nucleotide sequences were compared against IMGT/GENE-DB human TR gene sequences so that V and J genes could be assigned. A later analysis assigned CDR3 sequences and most-parsimonious VDJ recombination scenarios with the TCRdist pipeline. In a later analysis, each TCR beta chain was defined by its CDR3 amino acid sequence together with its V-gene family, and reads lacking a unique V-gene family were excluded. To address suspected cross-contamination and a sequencing artifact, a later analysis removed approximately 600 highly shared, low-generation-probability nucleotide sequences. In a later analysis, a clonal expansion index for each public chain was calculated from normalized within-repertoire ranks of inferred template counts. A later analysis computed generation probabilities with a VDJ recombination model fitted to out-of-frame rearrangements, and checked the results against IGoR. In a later analysis, hypergeometric tests were used to score TCR-TCR, TCR-HLA and TCR-CMV co-occurrence, with a repertoire-size bias correction applied to TCR pairs. False discovery rates were estimated in a later analysis by permuting HLA or CMV assignments 20 times. In a later analysis, co-occurring TCRs were grouped with DBSCAN, and TCRdist sequence similarity was added when clustering was performed within HLA-allele-positive subsets. For co-occurrence clustering, repertoires with fewer than 30,000 or more than 120,000 public chains were excluded, along with five repertoires with anomalous nucleotide sharing. Sourced from immuneACCESS, this table was stored by TCRdb with only in-frame sequences that have V and J called. A share of the clones is absent; for the studies checked, an unresolved V gene accounts for under half, and the remainder has no known explanation. V, J and clone size are those of that table, while D and trimming were read from the DNA. The sample table holds about 98,000 clones, of which about 81% were seen once. More than 1.4% of the sample belongs to the ten largest clones.

Details on this clone: Its binding antigen is unknown. Base qualities were left out, and no much larger clone turns up one base away.

CDR1 MRHNA and CDR2 SNTAGT were looked up in the germline V gene. The CDR3 has 16 amino acids, counting the end cysteine and phenylalanine. Here the CDR3 DNA is all that survives: 48 bases in frame from base 1. Germline trimming amounts to 2 bases on V and 5 bases on J, with 8 as the count of junction bases outside the gene matches. In total, 600 or so healthy bone marrow donors made up the cohort. Cohort members were all nominally healthy when sampled, although unrecorded immune exposures were likely present. The donor was CMV seronegative and was included in the group of under 450 seronegative cohort members. Every donor gave a peripheral blood sample, and the peripheral blood mononuclear cells from that sample were used for TCR beta sequencing. Genomic DNA extraction from the blood cell samples was performed with the Qiagen DNeasy Blood Extraction Kit. Results the study describes overall, beyond this receptor: A later analysis associated approximately 17,000 TCR beta sequences with specific HLA alleles at a false discovery rate of 0.05. The presence/absence analyses assumed that sequencing depth was roughly uniform across donors, and that assumption may not be true. A further reported finding was that TCR beta sequences accurately predicted the HLA-A and HLA-B alleles for most subjects in the first cohort. In the study, some 180 TCR beta chains were listed as associated with cytomegalovirus. A later genetic analysis associated a missense DCLRE1C variant with V-gene and J-gene trimming of TCR beta chains, and an independent cohort replicated the association. Only TCR beta chains were sequenced in this cohort, and the absence of alpha or paired-chain data limited detectable features. Because counts were too low, roughly 17 rarely observed V segments, including chromosome 9 orphons, were left out of the earlier analysis of approximately 580 of the donors. Some IMGT-functional V segments, including TRBV6-2 and TRBV6-3, could not be told apart with the 87-base-pair reads, so those segments were excluded. Assigning TCR associations to individual alleles was difficult when HLA alleles, especially DR and DQ, strongly co-occurred. A cluster of highly shared sequence variants was judged likely to represent a technical artifact of the sequencing pipeline. Cytomegalovirus status was reported to be diagnosed by the classifier with high specificity and sensitivity in both the original and validation cohorts. A later analysis reported that several top co-occurrence clusters appeared linked to parvovirus B19, influenza, CMV and Epstein-Barr virus. In an earlier analysis of about 600 of the donors, most TCR beta V segments appeared in productive rearrangements about 87% or about 30% of the time, broadly matching IMGT annotations. In a later analysis, the rate of TCR association differed among HLA loci, with DRB1 alleles having the most associated TCRs and HLA-C alleles having the fewest. While some public TCRs were present in many individuals, most TCR sequences turned up only very rarely across donors. In a later analysis, most CMV-associated TCR beta chains were found to appear HLA-restricted, with HLA associations seemingly driven largely by CMV exposure. In a later analysis, HLA-associated TCR beta chains showed more clonal expansion and lower generation probabilities than non-associated chains that were equally common. Correlated functional status among segregating V segments might reflect linkage disequilibrium, but an unknown experimental factor could not be ruled out. Immune exposure information for the cohort was limited to CMV serostatus. Three of the identified cytomegalovirus-associated TCR beta chains were confirmed in vitro to be specific for cytomegalovirus antigens. Because HLA typing was missing for some donors at each locus, association tests included only the typed subset. According to the authors, the approach could potentially be generalized to other disease states and immunological phenotypes. A later genetic analysis reported fewer N-insertions in productive TCRs among donors in an Asian-associated ancestry cluster than the roughly 640-donor mean.

Input material: PBMCs. This chain joins TRBV6-4 to TRBJ2-1, with 8 bases in between that match TRBD1. The TCR comes from a man aged 40-50 years in good health and CMV-seronegative. The CDR3 loop reads CASSDRPGQAHNEQFF. In nucleotides, the sequence is TGTGCCAGCAGTGACAGGCCGGGACAGGCCCACAATGAGCAGTTCTTC.